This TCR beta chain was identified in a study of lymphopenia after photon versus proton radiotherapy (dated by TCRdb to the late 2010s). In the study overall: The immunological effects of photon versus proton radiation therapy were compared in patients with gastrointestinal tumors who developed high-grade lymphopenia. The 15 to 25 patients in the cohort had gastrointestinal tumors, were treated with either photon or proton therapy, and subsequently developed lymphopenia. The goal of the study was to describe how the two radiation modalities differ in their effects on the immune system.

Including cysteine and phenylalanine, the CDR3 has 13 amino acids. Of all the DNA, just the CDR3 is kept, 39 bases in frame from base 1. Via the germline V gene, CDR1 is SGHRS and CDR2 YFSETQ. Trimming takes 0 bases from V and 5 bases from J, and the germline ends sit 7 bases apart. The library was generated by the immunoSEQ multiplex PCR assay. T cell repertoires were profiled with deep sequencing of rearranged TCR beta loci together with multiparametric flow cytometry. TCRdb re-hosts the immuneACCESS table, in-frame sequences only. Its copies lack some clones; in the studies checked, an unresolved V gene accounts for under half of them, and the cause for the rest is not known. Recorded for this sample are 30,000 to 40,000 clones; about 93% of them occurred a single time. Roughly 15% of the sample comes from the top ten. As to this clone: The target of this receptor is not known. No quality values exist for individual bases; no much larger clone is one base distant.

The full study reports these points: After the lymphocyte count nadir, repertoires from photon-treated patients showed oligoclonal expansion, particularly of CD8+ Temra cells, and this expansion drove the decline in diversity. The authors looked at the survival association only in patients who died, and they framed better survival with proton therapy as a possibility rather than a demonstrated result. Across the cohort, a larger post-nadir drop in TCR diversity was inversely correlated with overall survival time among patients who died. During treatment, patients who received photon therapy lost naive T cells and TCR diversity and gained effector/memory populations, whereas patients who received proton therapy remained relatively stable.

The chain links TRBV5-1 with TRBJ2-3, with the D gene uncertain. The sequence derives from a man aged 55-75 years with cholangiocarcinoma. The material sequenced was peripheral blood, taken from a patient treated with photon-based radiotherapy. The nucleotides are TGCGCCAGCAGCTTGGCCCCGGGAGATACGCAGTATTTT. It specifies CASSLAPGDTQYF.